This TCR beta chain was profiled in a study of T cell repertoires in cytomegalovirus infection. Study details: Indications of both CMV infection and matching HLA type were provided by public TCR beta signatures.

Via MiXCR, TCRdb re-called the reads, giving one row per CDR3 protein. The sample consists of around 750,000 distinct CDR3 sequences, over 25% of them appearing once. A remark on this clonotype: Its target is not known.

This TCR was recovered from a human donor in good health (CMV status not recorded). Some clones in this sample may be carry-over from other donors' samples. This material consisted of cultured CD8+ T cells from PBMCs, taken from culture after CMV antigen stimulation.

The chain's CDR3 is CASSIGPLDQPQHF. The CDR3, as DNA: TGTGCCAGCAGCATCGGGCCCCTGGATCAGCCCCAGCATTTT. This chain links TRBV27 with TRBJ1-5, with unresolved D. Trimming stripped 6 bases from V and 5 bases from J, with 14 bases between. The CDR3 runs to 14 residues. Germline V CDR1 and CDR2: MNHEY, SMNVEV (reference sequence).